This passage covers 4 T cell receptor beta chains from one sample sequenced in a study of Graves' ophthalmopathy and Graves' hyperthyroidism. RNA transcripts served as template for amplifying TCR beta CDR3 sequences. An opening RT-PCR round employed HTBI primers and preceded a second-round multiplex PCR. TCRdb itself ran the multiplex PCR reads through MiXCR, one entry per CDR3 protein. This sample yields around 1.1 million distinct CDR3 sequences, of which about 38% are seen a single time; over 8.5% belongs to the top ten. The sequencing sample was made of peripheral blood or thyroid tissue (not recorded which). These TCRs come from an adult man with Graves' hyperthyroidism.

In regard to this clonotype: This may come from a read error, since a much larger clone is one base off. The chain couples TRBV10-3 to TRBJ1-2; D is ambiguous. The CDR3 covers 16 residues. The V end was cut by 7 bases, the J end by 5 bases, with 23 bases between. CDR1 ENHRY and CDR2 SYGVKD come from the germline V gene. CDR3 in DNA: TGTGCCATCAATGATAGCTCCAAGGAGCTCCAATATGGCTACACCTTC. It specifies CAINDSSKELQYGYTF.

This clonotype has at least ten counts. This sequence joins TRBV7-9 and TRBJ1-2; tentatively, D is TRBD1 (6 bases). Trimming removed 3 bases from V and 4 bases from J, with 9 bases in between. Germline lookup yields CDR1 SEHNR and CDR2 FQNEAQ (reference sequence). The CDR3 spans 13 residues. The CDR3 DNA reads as TGTGCCAGCAGCTTGTCGGACAGCTATGGCTACACCTTC. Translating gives CASSLSDSYGYTF.

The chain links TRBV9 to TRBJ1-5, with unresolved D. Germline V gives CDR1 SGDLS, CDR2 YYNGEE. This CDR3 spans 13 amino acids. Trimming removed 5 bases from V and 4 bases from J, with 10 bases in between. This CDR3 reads CASSVGLNQPQHF. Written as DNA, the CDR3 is TGTGCCAGCAGTGTGGGCTTGAATCAGCCCCAGCATTTT.

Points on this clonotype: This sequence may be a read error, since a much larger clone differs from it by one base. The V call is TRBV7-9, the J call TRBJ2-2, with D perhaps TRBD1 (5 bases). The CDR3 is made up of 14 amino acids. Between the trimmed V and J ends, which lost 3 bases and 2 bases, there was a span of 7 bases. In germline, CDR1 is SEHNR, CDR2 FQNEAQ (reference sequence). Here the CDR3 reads CASSLDINTGELFF. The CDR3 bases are TGTGCCAGCAGCTTGGACATCAACACCGGGGAGCTGTTTTTT.